The following is a TCR beta chain sequence with its context. The specificity of this receptor is unknown. No base quality values were provided; no much bigger clone lies one nucleotide off. V was cut back by 3 bases and J by 3 bases, leaving a gap of 17 bases between them. Measured from the cysteine to the phenylalanine, the CDR3 is 16 residues long. The read is trimmed to its CDR3 DNA, 48 bases read in frame from base 1. The germline V gene (reference sequence) specifies LNHNV as CDR1 and YYDKDF as CDR2. This specimen comes from a study of blood T cells in healthy people across ages (dated by TCRdb to between 2014 and 2017). With respect to the entire study: In model experiments, template switching captured about one uniquely barcoded TCR beta cDNA molecule for every two T cells. To avoid experimental bias, donors of different ages were randomly spread across the sequencing lanes. Donors were grouped into four age groups: young (average approximately 15 years), middle-aged (over 35), aged (around 60) and long-lived (approximately 82). To track age-related changes in TCR beta repertoire diversity, the study relied on deep sequencing normalized with unique cDNA molecular identifiers. The study analyzed two additional independent replicas of 1 million unique cDNA reads from the same blood draw for two donors, one aged 18 to 29 and one aged 80 or older.

The paper's findings and limits, for the study overall: A strong correlation was found between observed TCR beta diversity and the percentage of naive T cells measured by flow cytometry. Compared with the aged group, the long-lived group had more naive CD4+ T cells, fewer expanded clones and increased TCR diversity, suggesting age selection. As age increased, observed TCR beta diversity per million T cells dropped in a roughly linear way, and a significant reduction was already evident by age 40. Donor CMV infection status was unknown, potentially confounding age-related changes in expanded clonotypes. Bulk unsorted PBMC profiling prevented conclusive comparison of naive and antigen-experienced compartments. Estimates of total diversity based on one million sequenced T cells were considered lower bounds and underestimates.

Donors were 35 to 40 systemically healthy Caucasian individuals from Russia aged roughly 6 to 100 years. Each donor gave about 9.8 milliliters of peripheral blood, drawn into EDTA-treated Vacutainer tubes. PBMCs were isolated by Ficoll-Paque density-gradient centrifugation, with at least 6 million obtained per sample. Total RNA was extracted from PBMCs with Trizol reagent, with at least 6 micrograms obtained per sample. Naive CD45RAhigh/CD27high T cell percentages were measured by flow cytometry on a PBMC aliquot from every donor. The library was produced with 5' RACE. For sequencing, an Illumina HiSeq 2500 was employed. The second PCR ran for roughly 7 to 11 cycles and used a J-beta primer mix along with a sample-barcoded 5' primer. A template-switch 5' adaptor carrying 12 random nucleotides introduced a unique molecular identifier onto each TCR beta cDNA molecule. At least 3 million CDR3-containing paired-end reads were obtained from each sample. All of the RNA was converted into first-strand cDNA using the Mint cDNA synthesis kit, with a TRBC-specific oligonucleotide serving as the primer. Following uracil-DNA glycosylase treatment, a first 18-cycle PCR with universal primers M1SS and BC2_uni_R was performed on all cDNA. The authors' analysis ran thus. Normalization of each sample was performed by random selection of 1 million high-quality reads, each carrying a distinct molecular identifier. Instead of being binned into consensus sequences, reads that shared molecular identifiers were thrown out. MiTCR, with a Q25 quality threshold and the strictest error-elimination algorithm, was used for CDR3 identification, clonotype clustering and error correction. A nonparametric unseen species model with Euler transformation was used to estimate a lower bound on total TCR beta diversity. Using fastp trimming at Q25 and MiXCR clonotype assembly, TCRdb reanalyzed the public sequencing data and kept in-frame beta chains. Under each unique CDR3 protein, matching rows form one entry showing the most common genes and DNA. It is TCRdb's table, rather than the study itself, that gives the V and J calls and clone size. The sample records about 940,000 distinct CDR3 sequences, approximately 49% of which are singletons. The top ten constitute over 10% of the sample.

This clonotype was sampled from a young man in good health. The chain employs TRBV15 and TRBJ2-5; the D gene is possibly TRBD2, with 7 bases matching. The source material was blood. The DNA reads TGTGCCACCAGCAGGGAGGGGGGGATCAGAAAAGAGACCCAGTACTTC. Translated, this gives CATSREGGIRKETQYF. Supplemented by the reference TRBV15 and TRBJ2-5 proteins around the CDR3, the complete variable domain is DAMVIQNPRYQVTQFGKPVTLSCSQTLNHNVMYWYQQKSSQAPKLLFHYYDKDFNNEADTPDNFQSRRPNTSFCFLDIRSPGLGDTAMYLCATSREGGIRKETQYFGPGTRLLVL.